The next 2 T cell receptor beta chains were all read from a single sample in a study of cytomegalovirus exposure and HLA in healthy donors. PCR used 60 Vbeta primers and 13 Jbeta primers. TCRdb's table, derived via immunoSEQ multiplex PCR, lists solely in-frame clones and lacks some. The table has 50,000 to 80,000 clones, more than 60% seen once; the top ten hold 4% to 5.5%. Sequencing was carried out using PBMCs. The receptor set was obtained from a male donor in good health and CMV-seropositive.

CDR3 sequence (DNA): TGTGCCAGCAGCAAACCCCCCCGATCGCGGTCGATAAAAGAGACCCAGTACTTC. It yields the protein CASSKPPRSRSIKETQYF. The genes are TRBV7-2 and TRBJ2-5; D gene uncertain. This CDR3 contains 18 residues. CDR1 is SGHTA and CDR2 is FQGNSA in the germline V gene. V lost 5 bases, J lost 3 bases, and 25 bases lay in between.

The V and J genes are TRBV7-2 and TRBJ2-5, with D maybe TRBD2 (5 bases). With the DNA end fitting TRBJ2-7 better, the J assignment may be wrong. Germline V lookup: CDR1 SGHTA, CDR2 FQGNSA. The CDR3 consists of 14 residues. The CDR3 nucleotides are TGTGCCAGCAGCTTAGGGGAGCGCCTTTACGAGCAGTACTTC. This sequence encodes CASSLGERLYEQYF.